This TCR beta chain was identified during a study of cytomegalovirus exposure and HLA in healthy donors. Study summary: The roughly 700 first-cohort repertoires shared a platform with the 130 or so validation repertoires, as reported in a later analysis. General study findings and limits: In vitro testing confirmed a few CMV-associated chains as specific for CMV antigens. Investigators reported 150 to 200 TCR beta chains as tied to cytomegalovirus.

Comments on this clone: What it binds is unknown.

Data came from immunoSEQ multiplex PCR; TCRdb stores just in-frame clones and leaves some out. The sample holds a few hundred thousand clones, less than 95% seen once. The CDR3 is 15 amino acids. Deletions cut 2 bases from V and 2 bases from J, with 14 bases between. CDR1 and CDR2 from the germline V gene are SQVTM and ANQGSEA. The chain combines TRBV29-1 with TRBJ2-3; the D call may be TRBD1 or TRBD2 (5 bases each). Input material: PBMCs. The clonotype was recovered from a woman between 25 and 40 years old in good health and CMV-seronegative. CDR3 sequence: CSVETPGTATDTQYF. The CDR3 DNA reads as TGCAGCGTTGAAACCCCCGGGACCGCCACAGATACGCAGTATTTT.